This TCR beta chain was sequenced for a study of Ad26.COV2.S vaccination and SARS-CoV-2 variants (dated by TCRdb to the early 2020s). The study in broad terms: Donors in the vaccine arm were drawn from COV1001, a multicentre, randomized, double-blind, placebo-controlled phase I-IIa trial testing Ad26.COV2.S in healthy adults. Ad26.COV2.S was administered intramuscularly at 5 x 10^10 or 1 x 10^11 viral particles, either as a single shot or as two shots given 56 days apart. The specificity and breadth of SARS-CoV-2-reactive T cell receptors after Ad26.COV2.S vaccination were assessed by TCRbeta repertoire sequencing. A total of roughly 32 samples were included in the TCR-sequenced set, comprising some 20 Ad26.COV2.S vaccine recipients, 5 placebo recipients and 8 SARS-CoV-2 convalescent individuals. Trial participants were randomized into five groups of five, in which low-dose or high-dose Ad26.COV2.S was given once or twice, or placebo was given on both occasions. Blinding of investigators to trial group allocation was maintained during experiments and outcome assessment. The research as a whole found: Spike-specific TCR breadth was higher in Ad26.COV2.S recipients than in placebo recipients (P = 0.0014). Non-spike TCR breadth was comparable between vaccine and placebo recipients, consistent with the vaccine containing only spike. The study lacked the statistical power to compare responses across vaccine doses or regimens. It was noted by the authors that total T cell responses may have been underestimated by the TCR breadth and depth analyses. Substantial breadth of spike-specific CD8+ and CD4+ T cell responses was reported after vaccination.

TCRbeta CDR3 regions were sequenced with the immunoSEQ Assay. After extraction, genomic DNA underwent amplification by bias-controlled multiplex PCR, followed by high-throughput sequencing. The study's own analysis went as follows. Collapsing and filtering of sequences were performed to quantify the absolute abundance of each unique TCRbeta CDR3 region. T cell fraction was estimated by normalizing TCRbeta template counts to usable DNA, with usable DNA measured through amplification of reference genes found in all nucleated cells. Repertoire TCRs were annotated as SARS-CoV-2-specific when V gene, CDR3 amino acid sequence and J gene were exactly matched to a known reactive TCR set. MIRA supplied the reference SARS-CoV-2 TCR set, which was filtered for enrichment in COVID-19-positive ImmuneCODE repertoires so that public or cross-reactive TCRs were removed. Drawing on the MIRA antigens, annotated TCRs were analysed further at the level of specific ORF or position within ORF. Breadth was defined as annotated unique rearrangements over total unique productive rearrangements; depth was the summed frequency of those rearrangements. Two-sided Wilcoxon rank-sum tests were applied when comparing TCR breadth between groups. TCRdb carries this immuneACCESS record with in-frame sequences only. Its versions omit some clonotypes, under half of them owing to an unresolved V gene in the studies checked, with the rest unexplained. The V and J calls and clone size come from that table; D and trimming were worked out from the DNA. This sample is represented by about 350,000 clones; about 85% of them were singletons. The ten largest make up about 3.3% of the sample.

About this clone itself: Its binding antigen is unknown. No base qualities exist here, and no much larger clone lies one base off it.

Read against the paper, the sample's treatment or condition label means: approximately 18 received Ad26.COV2.S at low or high dose, single or two shots; about 5 received placebo; per-sample allocation not given. For vaccine and placebo recipients, repertoires were sequenced using samples collected on day 63 after the first injection. Cohort 1b enrolled some 25 adults aged 18-55 years at a single site in Boston, USA, between 29 July and 7 August 2020. Ad26.COV2.S consisted of a replication-incompetent adenovirus type 26 vector by which a prefusion-stabilized SARS-CoV-2 spike protein from the original Wuhan strain was expressed. The origin of this receptor is a person aged 18-60 years who received the Ad26.COV2.S COVID-19 vaccine or a placebo. Sample: peripheral blood, taken in a trial of Ad26.COV2.S vaccine versus placebo.

The CDR3 region has the sequence CASSYAGGGNQPQHF. The DNA reads as follows: TGTGCCAGCAGCTATGCAGGGGGCGGCAATCAGCCCCAGCATTTT. Recombination joined TRBV7-2 with TRBJ1-5; 8 bases in the junction line up with TRBD1. The CDR3 contains 15 residues, cysteine and phenylalanine counted. The CDR3 DNA has 45 bases and is translated from base 1. V trim: 4 bases; J trim: 2 bases; unmatched bases: 4. CDR1 and CDR2 are drawn from the germline V gene: SGHTA, FQGNSA.